One sample yielded the 14 T cell receptor beta chains listed below, sequenced in a study of T cells in Graves' hyperthyroidism and ophthalmopathy (dated by TCRdb to about 2019). The method was multiplex PCR. Sequencing relied on an Illumina HiSeq 2000. The TCR beta CDR3 regions were amplified from RNA transcripts. The TCR CDR3 was subjected to a first round of RT-PCR using the HTBI primer set and the Qiagen OneStep RT-PCR kit. In TCRdb, the public reads were trimmed at Q25 with fastp and aligned with MiXCR, with productive beta chains retained. Merged by CDR3 protein, the rows form single entries marked with the most common genes and DNA. This sample is represented by hundreds of thousands of distinct CDR3 sequences; approximately 44% of them were singletons. 6.5% to 9% of the sample rests with the top ten. The sequenced material came from peripheral blood or thyroid tissue (not recorded which). The origin of the receptors is a woman aged 18 to 35 with Graves' hyperthyroidism. Donor details come from another sample of the same person, matched by shared clones.

The sample holds a few counts of this clonotype. The chain combines TRBV20-1 with TRBJ1-1, with D unresolved. The CDR3 length is 11 residues. Germline loops: CDR1 DFQATT, CDR2 SNEGSKA (reference sequence). Between the trimmed V and J ends, which lost 2 bases and 3 bases, there was a span of 4 bases. The CDR3 sequence is CSARMDTEAFF. Here the CDR3 DNA reads TGCAGTGCTAGAATGGACACTGAAGCTTTCTTT.

This clonotype showed up just a few times. The chain uses TRBV7-9 and TRBJ2-7, with D perhaps matching TRBD1 (6 bases). V was trimmed by 4 bases and J by 2 bases, leaving 15 bases between them. CDR1 and CDR2 from the germline V gene are SEHNR and FQNEAQ (reference sequence). The CDR3 contains 15 residues. The CDR3 DNA reads TGTGCCAGCAGCTCCGGGACAAAGGGTACCTACGAGCAGTACTTC. Its protein is CASSSGTKGTYEQYF.

The chain links TRBV7-2 to TRBJ2-7, with D possibly being TRBD1 (6 bases). The CDR3 length is 15 residues. Trimming left V 7 bases short and J 0 bases short, with 16 bases between. In germline, CDR1 is SGHTA, CDR2 FQGNSA. CDR3 sequence (DNA): TGTGCCAGCACTAACCCCCAGGGGCCCTCCTACGAGCAGTACTTC. Translating it yields CASTNPQGPSYEQYF.

This chain joins TRBV29-1 and TRBJ2-7; D uncertain. The V gene lost 6 bases and the J gene lost 6 bases, with 12 bases spanning the gap. Germline values: CDR1 SQVTM, CDR2 ANQGSEA. The CDR3 extends over 11 amino acids. CDR3 bases: TGCAGCGTATCAGTATTCTTCGAGCAGTACTTC. This codes for CSVSVFFEQYF.

V gene TRBV11-1 combines with J gene TRBJ2-3; D is undetermined. CDR1 is SGHAT and CDR2 is FQDESV in the germline V gene (reference sequence). V lost 3 bases and J 6 bases, leaving 4 bases between the germline ends. This CDR3 comprises 11 residues. CDR3 in amino acids: CASSFLDTQYF. Written as DNA, the CDR3 is TGTGCCAGCAGCTTTCTTGATACGCAGTATTTT. The full variable domain, with the rest looked up from reference TRBV11-1 and TRBJ2-3, is EAEVAQSPRYKITEKSQAVAFWCDPISGHATLYWYRQILGQGPELLVQFQDESVVDDSQLPKDRFSAERLKGVDSTLKIQPAELGDSAMYLCASSFLDTQYFGPGTRLTVL.

The chain couples TRBV7-2 to TRBJ2-7, with TRBD1 identical over 11 bases. This CDR3 is built from 16 residues. Germline CDR1 and CDR2: SGHTA and FQGNSA. With 5 bases clipped from V and 2 bases from J, the junction kept 8 bases outside the gene matches. The CDR3 region has the DNA TGTGCCAGCAGCCTAGGGACAGGGGGTCCCCCCTACGAGCAGTACTTC. Protein product: CASSLGTGGPPYEQYF.

Points on this clonotype: Germline is not matched at one junction end, which may reflect a read error. The chain uses TRBV7-9 and TRBJ1-5; D remains unclear. Per the germline V gene, CDR1 is SEHNR and CDR2 is FQNEAQ (reference sequence). This CDR3 region has 13 residues. The CDR3 DNA sequence: TGTGCCAGCAGCTTAGTGGGCAATCAGCCCCAGCCTTTT. Protein sequence: CASSLVGNQPQPF.

The rearrangement links TRBV6-5 to TRBJ1-6; 8 nucleotides align to TRBD1. The CDR3 is made up of 14 amino acids. Germline-derived CDR1 and CDR2 are MNHEY and SVGAGI. Trimming cost V 5 bases and J 7 bases; bases outside gene matches: 4. CDR3: CASSTSGGNSPLHF. CDR3 coding DNA: TGTGCCAGCAGTACCTCAGGGGGCAATTCACCCCTCCACTTT.

Many counts were recorded for this clonotype. The rearrangement uses TRBV2 and TRBJ1-5; the D is unclear. Germline CDR1 is SNHLY and CDR2 is FYNNEI. The CDR3 is made up of 14 amino acids. V lost 4 bases and J 1 base, leaving 8 bases between the germline ends. DNA of the CDR3: TGTGCCAGCAGTGTGCAGGTCAGCAATCAGCCCCAGCATTTT. It codes for CASSVQVSNQPQHF.

The V gene is TRBV7-4, the J gene TRBJ2-5; a possible D gene is TRBD1 (6 bases). Trimming shortened V by 3 bases and J by 5 bases, and 16 bases separated the two germline ends. The germline V gene has CDR1 SGHVT and CDR2 SQSDAQ. The CDR3 has 15 amino acids. CDR3 in amino acids: CASSFTGPSVETQYF. The CDR3 DNA follows: TGTGCCAGCAGCTTCACAGGGCCCTCTGTGGAGACCCAGTACTTC.

The chain employs TRBV20-1 and TRBJ2-7; TRBD2 agrees at 9 bases. The end of the DNA aligns better with TRBJ2-1, so the J call may be wrong. This CDR3 has 14 amino acids. The germline V gene has CDR1 DFQATT and CDR2 SNEGSKA (reference sequence). The CDR3 here is CSARDSGRLDEQFF. The CDR3, as DNA: TGCAGTGCTAGAGATAGCGGGAGACTTGATGAGCAGTTCTTC.

This chain uses TRBV11-1 with TRBJ1-5; TRBD1 agrees at 7 bases. Germline CDR1 reads SGHAT; CDR2 reads FQDESV (reference sequence). The CDR3 is 15 residues long. The CDR3 protein is CARGRQGQGNQPQHF. CDR3 coding DNA: TGTGCTAGAGGTAGACAGGGCCAGGGCAATCAGCCCCAGCATTTT.

The chain carries TRBV10-3 and TRBJ2-7; 7 bases line up with TRBD2. The CDR3 runs 13 residues. The J segment lost 0 bases and the V segment lost 4 bases, leaving 0 bases of the junction unmatched. Per the germline V gene, CDR1 is ENHRY and CDR2 is SYGVKD. CDR3 nucleotide sequence: TGTGCCATCAGTGGGGGGGGCTCCTACGAGCAGTACTTC. Its translation is CAISGGGSYEQYF.

The chain is built from TRBV7-3 and TRBJ2-5; 9 bases are a match to TRBD2. The CDR3 covers 15 residues. Per the germline V gene, CDR1 is SGHTA and CDR2 is FQGTGA. V was clipped by 5 bases and J by 5 bases; unmatched bases: 9. The CDR3 loop reads CASSQASGISETQYF. In DNA form, the CDR3 reads TGTGCCAGCAGCCAAGCTAGCGGGATTTCCGAGACCCAGTACTTC. The complete variable domain, with remaining parts taken from reference TRBV7-3 and TRBJ2-5, reads GAGVSQTPSNKVTEKGKYVELRCDPISGHTALYWYRQSLGQGPEFLIYFQGTGAADDSGLPNDRFFAVRPEGSVSTLKIQRTERGDSAVYLCASSQASGISETQYFGPGTRLLVL.